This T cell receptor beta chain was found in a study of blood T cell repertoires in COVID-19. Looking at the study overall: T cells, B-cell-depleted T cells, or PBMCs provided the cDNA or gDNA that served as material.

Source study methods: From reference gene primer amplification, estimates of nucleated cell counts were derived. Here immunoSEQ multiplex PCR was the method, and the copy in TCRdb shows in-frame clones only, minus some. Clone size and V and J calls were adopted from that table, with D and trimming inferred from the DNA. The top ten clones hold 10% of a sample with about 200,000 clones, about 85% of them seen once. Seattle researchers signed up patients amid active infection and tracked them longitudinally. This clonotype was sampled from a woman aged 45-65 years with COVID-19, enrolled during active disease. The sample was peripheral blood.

In DNA form, the CDR3 reads TGTGCCAGCAGTTTATCAGGTGGCCGGGGGGAAAAACTGTTTTTT. This codes for CASSLSGGRGEKLFF. The genes are TRBV28 and TRBJ1-4, with a possible D match to TRBD1 (5 bases). With 1 base removed from V and 8 bases from J, the gap between germline ends came to 14 bases. Germline CDR1 is MDHEN and CDR2 is SYDVKM. The CDR3 runs 15 residues.